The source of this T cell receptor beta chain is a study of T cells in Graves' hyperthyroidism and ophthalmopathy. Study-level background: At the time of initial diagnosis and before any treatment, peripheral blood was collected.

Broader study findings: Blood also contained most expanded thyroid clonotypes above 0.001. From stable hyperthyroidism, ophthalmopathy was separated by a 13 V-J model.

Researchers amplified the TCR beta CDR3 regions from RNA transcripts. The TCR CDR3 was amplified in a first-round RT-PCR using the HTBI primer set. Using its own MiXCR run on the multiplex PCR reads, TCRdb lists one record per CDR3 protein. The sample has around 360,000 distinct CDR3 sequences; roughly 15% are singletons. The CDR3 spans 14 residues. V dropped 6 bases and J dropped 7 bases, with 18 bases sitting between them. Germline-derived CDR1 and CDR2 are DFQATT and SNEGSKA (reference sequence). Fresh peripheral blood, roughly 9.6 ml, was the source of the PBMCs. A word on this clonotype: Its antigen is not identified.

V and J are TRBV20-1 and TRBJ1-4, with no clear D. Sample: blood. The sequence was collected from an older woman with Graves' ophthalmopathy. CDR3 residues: CSALPLSGGEKLFF. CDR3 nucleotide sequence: TGCAGTGCCCTCCCCCTGAGTGGAGGTGAAAAACTGTTTTTT.